Following are 25 T cell receptor beta chains from one sample sequenced in a study of T cell clonality in common variable immunodeficiency. Generated by immunoSEQ multiplex PCR, the TCRdb table keeps only in-frame clones and is missing some. Recorded here are tens of thousands of clones, none singletons. Sequencing was performed on peripheral blood mononuclear cells. The source of these receptors is a person aged 18-69 years in good health.

In its sample, this clone was seen many times. The read ends 3 residues shy of where the CDR3 ends; the end is completed using the germline J gene. J is TRBJ2-7 and V is TRBV7-9; 7 bases line up with TRBD2. The CDR3 loop spans 15 amino acids. CDR1 is SEHNR, CDR2 FQNEAQ, per germline (reference sequence). J gave up 4 bases and V 5 bases, and 11 bases lay outside the gene matches. The part of the CDR3 DNA that was read is TGTGCCAGCAGCCTCCAGGAACAGCGGGGTTACGAG. This sequence encodes CASSLQEQRGYE. The full CDR3 is CASSLQEQRGYEQYF.

This clone was counted many times. Read sequence stops 3 residues before the CDR3 end, and the germline J gene provides the missing end. V gene TRBV7-3 combines with J gene TRBJ1-2; D not resolved. The CDR3 covers 13 residues. Germline V gene sequence: CDR1 SGHTA, CDR2 FQGTGA. CDR3 DNA, as far as it was read: TGTGCCAGCAGCCAAAGTGAAGGGCGAGGC. Amino acid sequence: CASSQSEGRG. The whole CDR3 protein is CASSQSEGRGYTF.

This clone was counted many times. The read terminates 3 residues ahead of where the CDR3 ends, so the germline J gene completes it. The V gene is TRBV18, the J gene TRBJ2-7; 11 positions agree with TRBD1. V shed 0 bases and J 5 bases; nucleotides not matched to a gene: 6. The CDR3 runs 16 residues. Germline V gene lookup returns CDR1 KGHSH and CDR2 LQKENI. Incomplete CDR3 DNA: TGTGCCAGCTCACCACCGAAGGGACAGGGGGTCGACGAG. This translates into CASSPPKGQGVDE. The entire CDR3 protein is CASSPPKGQGVDEQYF. Complete variable domain (other parts from reference TRBV18 and TRBJ2-7): NAGVMQNPRHLVRRRGQEARLRCSPMKGHSHVYWYRQLPEEGLKFMVYLQKENIIDESGMPKERFSAEFPKEGPSILRIQQVVRGDSAAYFCASSPPKGQGVDEQYFGPGTRLTVT.

For this clone: The observed sequence ends 3 residues before the CDR3 terminus, with the missing tail filled in from the germline J gene. The V gene is TRBV19, the J gene TRBJ1-5, with 8 bases aligning to TRBD1. The CDR3 consists of 15 residues. Unmatched junction bases numbered 6, after V lost 2 bases and J lost 6 bases. Germline CDR1 is LNHDA and CDR2 is SQIVND (reference sequence). CDR3 bases read: TGTGCCAGTAGTATACTGTCAGGGGGCGGTCAGCCC. Encoded protein: CASSILSGGGQP. The CDR3 in its entirety is CASSILSGGGQPQHF.

This clone was recorded at least ten times. With the read ending 3 residues before the CDR3 end, the germline J gene is used to fill in that end. The genes are TRBV30 and TRBJ1-1, with D possibly matching TRBD1 (6 bases). Germline CDR1 GTSNPN, CDR2 SVGIG (reference sequence). This CDR3 comprises 14 residues. The germline V and J ends were trimmed by 4 bases and 3 bases, with 15 bases remaining between them. CDR3: CAWKGQGLHTEAFF. The part of the CDR3 DNA that was read is TGTGCCTGGAAGGGCCAGGGGCTACACACTGAA.

This clone was recorded many times. The DNA ends 3 residues before the CDR3 does, and the rest of the CDR3 is filled in from the germline J gene. V and J are TRBV7-3 and TRBJ2-5; possibly TRBD2 for D (6 bases). The length of the CDR3 is 15 residues. Germline V gene sequence: CDR1 SGHTA, CDR2 FQGTGA. The ends were cut back, 3 bases at V and 4 bases at J, with 15 bases in the middle. The DNA read from the CDR3 is TGTGCCAGCAGCTTTGCCGGGACTCGGGGAGAGACC. Translating it yields CASSFAGTRGET. The whole CDR3 is CASSFAGTRGETQYF.

This clone occurred many times. Coverage ceases 3 residues before the CDR3 finishes, and the germline J gene fills in the end. The chain links TRBV5-1 to TRBJ2-7; the D gene is possibly TRBD1 (6 bases). The CDR3 totals 13 residues. Trimming cost V 4 bases and J 6 bases, with 14 bases left between them. CDR1 is SGHRS and CDR2 is YFSETQ in the germline V gene. CDR3 loop: CASSRSGTPEQYF. Partial CDR3 DNA: TGCGCCAGCAGCCGTTCCGGGACACCCGAG.

This clone was observed a handful of times. Sequencing ends 3 residues short of the CDR3 end; the germline J gene provides the rest. This chain links TRBV11-3 with TRBJ2-3; TRBD2 is a possible D gene (6 bases). Germline lookup yields CDR1 SGHNT and CDR2 YENEEA. The CDR3 runs 13 residues. Trimming took 3 bases from V and 4 from J, leaving 8 bases between them. CDR3 bases read: TGTGCCAGCAGCTTTACTAGCCCAGATACG. This sequence encodes CASSFTSPDT. The full CDR3 sequence reads CASSFTSPDTQYF. The entire variable domain, with the rest obtained from reference TRBV11-3 and TRBJ2-3, is as follows: EAGVVQSPRYKIIEKKQPVAFWCNPISGHNTLYWYLQNLGQGPELLIRYENEEAVDDSQLPKDRFSAERLKGVDSTLKIQPAELGDSAVYLCASSFTSPDTQYFGPGTRLTVL.

This clone was seen at least ten times. The read halts 3 residues ahead of the CDR3 end, with the missing end drawn from the germline J gene. This chain connects TRBV5-1 to TRBJ1-4; D uncertain. The CDR3 runs to 13 residues. Trimming took off 7 bases at V and 6 bases at J, with 13 bases between the two ends. The germline V gene has CDR1 SGHRS and CDR2 YFSETQ. CDR3 residues: CASRQELYEKLFF. CDR3 DNA (partial): TGCGCCAGCCGGCAGGAGTTGTATGAAAAA.

The table lists this clone with many counts. Read data end 3 residues before the CDR3 end; the end is taken from the germline J gene. The rearrangement links TRBV5-1 to TRBJ2-7, with 8 positions matching TRBD1. This CDR3 contains 16 residues. Per the germline V gene, CDR1 is SGHRS and CDR2 is YFSETQ. Trimming removed 0 bases from V and 2 bases from J; junction bases left unmatched: 7. CDR3 sequence reads: CASSLDGTGDTYEQYF. CDR3 DNA, as far as it was read: TGCGCCAGCAGCTTGGATGGGACAGGTGATACCTACGAG. Full variable domain (missing parts from reference TRBV5-1 and TRBJ2-7): KAGVTQTPRYLIKTRGQQVTLSCSPISGHRSVSWYQQTPGQGLQFLFEYFSETQRNKGNFPGRFSGRQFSNSRSEMNVSTLELGDSALYLCASSLDGTGDTYEQYFGPGTRLTVT.

This clone was recorded many times. The read falls 3 residues short of the CDR3 end, and the missing part is taken from the germline J gene. The chain is built from TRBV7-7 and TRBJ2-7; D might be TRBD1 (6 bases). The CDR3 is 14 residues long. V lost 2 bases, J lost 4 bases, and 12 bases lay in between. Germline CDR1 reads SSHAT; CDR2 reads FNYEAQ (reference sequence). The CDR3 loop is CASSLPGQRYEQYF. Partial CDR3 DNA: TGTGCCAGCAGCTTACCCGGACAGCGTTACGAG. Full variable domain (rest looked up from reference TRBV7-7 and TRBJ2-7): GAGVSQSPRYKVTKRGQDVTLRCDPISSHATLYWYQQALGQGPEFLTYFNYEAQPDKSGLPSDRFSAERPEGSISTLTIQRTEQRDSAMYRCASSLPGQRYEQYFGPGTRLTVT.

This clone was found many times. The read ends 3 residues before the CDR3 terminus; that terminus is restored from the germline J gene. The chain is built from TRBV5-1 and TRBJ2-3; D possibly uses TRBD1 or TRBD2 (5 bases each). The CDR3 covers 13 residues. CDR1 and CDR2 (germline): SGHRS, YFSETQ. The V end was cut by 1 base, the J end by 4 bases, with 7 bases between. CDR3 DNA (partial): TGCGCCAGCAGCTTGAGAGGGGCAGATACG. Translating gives CASSLRGADT. The CDR3 as a whole reads CASSLRGADTQYF.

In regard to this clone: The read finishes 3 residues shy of the CDR3 end, and the germline J gene is used to complete it. This chain connects TRBV19 to TRBJ1-1, with D maybe TRBD1 (5 bases). Trimming took off 3 bases at V and 4 bases at J, with 9 bases between the two ends. The germline V gene has CDR1 LNHDA and CDR2 SQIVND (reference sequence). The CDR3 covers 13 residues. CDR3 protein: CASSIIQGTEAFF. Incomplete CDR3 DNA: TGTGCCAGTAGTATTATTCAGGGCACTGAA.

Notes on this clone: A clone one base away is much larger, so this may be a read error. The missing CDR3 end, 3 residues past where the read stops, is filled in from the germline J gene. The V gene is TRBV2, the J gene TRBJ2-3; 7 bases are a match to TRBD1. The CDR3 is 15 residues long. CDR1 is SNHLY and CDR2 is FYNNEI in the germline V gene. The sequenced part of the CDR3 DNA is TGTGCCAGCAGTGATATTGGGACAGCAAATCAGCCG. It is translated as CASSDIGTANQP. In full, the CDR3 reads CASSDIGTANQPQYF.

This clone came up a few times. The read halts 3 residues ahead of the CDR3 end, with the missing end drawn from the germline J gene. The chain recombines TRBV5-6 with TRBJ1-4; D uncertain. CDR1 SGHDT and CDR2 YYEEEE come from the germline V gene. V was trimmed by 0 bases and J by 1 base, leaving 4 bases between them. CDR3 length: 14 amino acids. The CDR3 protein is CASSLVRTNEKLFF. The CDR3 DNA, read in part, is TGTGCCAGCAGCTTGGTCCGAACTAATGAAAAA. Full variable domain (outside the CDR3, taken from reference TRBV5-6 and TRBJ1-4): DAGVTQSPTHLIKTRGQQVTLRCSPKSGHDTVSWYQQALGQGPQFIFQYYEEEERQRGNFPDRFSGHQFPNYSSELNVNALLLGDSALYLCASSLVRTNEKLFFGSGTQLSVL.

This clone was seen at least ten times. The observed sequence ends 3 residues before the CDR3 terminus, with the missing tail filled in from the germline J gene. The V call is TRBV5-1, the J call TRBJ1-1; 7 positions agree with TRBD1. The CDR3 has 14 residues. V was clipped by 3 bases and J by 0 bases; unmatched bases: 2. Germline V gene lookup returns CDR1 SGHRS and CDR2 YFSETQ. This chain's CDR3 is CASSSGQMNTEAFF. The sequenced part of the CDR3 DNA is TGCGCCAGCAGCTCGGGACAGATGAACACTGAA.

This clone has only a few counts. The missing CDR3 end, 3 residues past where the read stops, is filled in from the germline J gene. The chain employs TRBV10-2 and TRBJ1-5; D unclear. This CDR3 region has 15 residues. V dropped 2 bases and J dropped 0 bases, with 8 bases sitting between them. Germline V gives CDR1 WSHSY, CDR2 SAAADI. The chain's CDR3 is CASSERVYSNQPQHF. The DNA read from the CDR3 is TGCGCCAGCAGTGAGCGGGTTTATAGCAATCAGCCC.

This clone has at least ten counts. The read gets to within 3 residues of the CDR3 end, and the germline J gene fills in the rest. The chain combines TRBV10-3 with TRBJ2-7; D is possibly TRBD1 (5 bases). V dropped 6 bases and J dropped 5 bases, with 11 bases sitting between them. The CDR3 consists of 12 residues. Germline V gene lookup returns CDR1 ENHRY and CDR2 SYGVKD. The sequenced part of the CDR3 DNA is TGTGCCATCAGGGACATATCGGACGAG. Its protein is CAIRDISDE. In full, the CDR3 reads CAIRDISDEQYF.

This clone was counted only a few times. From the germline J gene comes the end of the CDR3, since the read stops 3 residues before it. The chain joins TRBV11-2 to TRBJ2-5; a possible D gene is TRBD2 (6 bases). Between the trimmed V and J ends, which lost 3 bases and 2 bases, there was a span of 10 bases. The CDR3 loop spans 14 amino acids. Germline values: CDR1 SGHAT, CDR2 FQNNGV. The CDR3 region is CASSLTGVQETQYF. The DNA read from the CDR3 is TGTGCCAGCAGCTTGACGGGGGTACAAGAGACC.

This clone occurred many times. The CDR3 goes on 3 residues after the read ends, and that part is filled in from the germline J gene. This chain uses TRBV24-1 with TRBJ2-1, with 9 bases that match TRBD2. CDR3 length: 15 amino acids. CDR1 and CDR2 (germline): KGHDR, SFDVKD. V was clipped by 8 bases and J by 4 bases; unmatched bases: 8. The part of the CDR3 DNA that was read is TGTGCCACCAATAGCGGGGGTGCCTTGTACAATGAG. Its translation: CATNSGGALYNE. The whole CDR3 reads CATNSGGALYNEQFF.

For this clone: Sequencing ends 3 residues short of the CDR3 end; the germline J gene provides the rest. This chain links TRBV19 with TRBJ1-5; 7 bases are shared with TRBD1. Germline CDR1 is LNHDA and CDR2 is SQIVND (reference sequence). This CDR3 spans 13 amino acids. The J segment lost 9 bases and the V segment lost 6 bases, leaving 8 bases of the junction unmatched. CDR3 loop: CASRRQGLWPQHF. The covered CDR3 bases are TGTGCCAGTAGGAGACAGGGCCTTTGGCCC.

As concerns this clone: The CDR3 is cut off 3 residues early in the read; its end comes from the germline J gene. V is TRBV19 and J is TRBJ1-2; TRBD1 agrees at 7 bases. The germline V gene encodes CDR1 LNHDA and CDR2 SQIVND (reference sequence). This CDR3 region has 14 residues. The DNA read from the CDR3 is TGTGCCAGTAGTATCAGGGGGAGCTCCTACGAA. It specifies CASSIRGSSYE. The full CDR3 sequence reads CASSIRGSSYEYTF.

To note about this clone: The missing CDR3 end, 3 residues past where the read stops, is filled in from the germline J gene. The V call is TRBV18, the J call TRBJ1-5, with TRBD1 matching over 8 bases. Trimming took 6 bases from V and 2 from J; bases not matched to a gene: 9. Germline-derived CDR1 and CDR2 are KGHSH and LQKENI. The CDR3 loop spans 16 amino acids. Incomplete CDR3 DNA: TGTGCCAGCTCGCAGGGGGCACTGGAGGGCAATCAGCCC. It is translated as CASSQGALEGNQP. The CDR3 reads in full as CASSQGALEGNQPQHF.

This clone occurred many times. The sequence runs out 3 residues before the end of the CDR3; the remainder is reconstructed from the germline J gene. Other DNA sequences in this sample translate to the same CDR3. This chain links TRBV30 with TRBJ1-2, with D tentatively TRBD1 (5 bases). V lost 3 bases, J lost 4 bases, and 6 bases lay in between. From germline, CDR1 is GTSNPN and CDR2 SVGIG (reference sequence). The CDR3 length is 11 residues. CDR3 bases read: TGTGCCTGGAGCACAGGCTATGGC. Its translation: CAWSTGYG. The entire CDR3 protein is CAWSTGYGYTF.

This clone was counted ten times or more. The read finishes 3 residues shy of the CDR3 end, and the germline J gene is used to complete it. The chain joins TRBV10-1 to TRBJ2-3; D gene ambiguous. This CDR3 comprises 15 residues. V was trimmed by 3 bases and J by 2 bases, leaving 12 bases between them. Germline V lookup: CDR1 WNHNN, CDR2 SYGVQD (reference sequence). CDR3: CASSDPASNTDTQYF. Incomplete CDR3 DNA: TGCGCCAGCAGTGACCCAGCGTCGAACACAGATACG.